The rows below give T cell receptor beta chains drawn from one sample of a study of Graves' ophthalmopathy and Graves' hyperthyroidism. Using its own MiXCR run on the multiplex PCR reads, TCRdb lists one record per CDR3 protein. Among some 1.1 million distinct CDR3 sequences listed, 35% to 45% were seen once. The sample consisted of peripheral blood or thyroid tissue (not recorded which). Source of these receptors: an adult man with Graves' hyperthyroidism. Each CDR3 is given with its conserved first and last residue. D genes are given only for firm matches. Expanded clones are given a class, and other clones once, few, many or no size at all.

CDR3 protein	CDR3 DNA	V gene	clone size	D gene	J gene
CASTTWEQETQYF	TGTGCCAGCACCACCTGGGAGCAAGAGACCCAGTACTTC	TRBV6-5	many	NA	TRBJ2-5
CAARARDSLLNYGYTF	TGCGCCGCACGGGCGCGGGACAGTCTTTTAAACTATGGCTACACCTTC	TRBV10-2	NA	TRBD1	TRBJ1-2
CATSRDQAGSQPQYF	TGTGCCACCAGCAGAGATCAGGCAGGGAGTCAGCCCCAGTACTTC	TRBV15	NA	NA	TRBJ2-5
CASSLGLGTGTHERYF	TGTGCCAGCAGCTTAGGCCTCGGGACAGGGACCCACGAGCGGTACTTC	TRBV9	NA	TRBD1	TRBJ2-7
CSVRGGLTYEQYF	TGCAGCGTTAGGGGAGGACTTACCTACGAGCAGTACTTC	TRBV29-1	NA	NA	TRBJ2-7
CASSYQAGRYGDF	TGTGCCAGCAGTTACCAGGCCGGCCGTTACGGAGACTTT	TRBV6-5	many	NA	TRBJ1-1
CSAHSSGSYEQYF	TGCAGTGCCCACTCTAGCGGGTCCTACGAGCAGTACTTC	TRBV20-1	NA	TRBD2	TRBJ2-7
CASNRGKNTEAFF	TGCGCCAGCAACAGGGGTAAGAACACTGAAGCTTTCTTT	TRBV5-1	NA	TRBD1	TRBJ1-1
CASSKRPSGGETQYF	TGCGCCAGCAGCAAACGTCCGTCCGGTGGGGAGACCCAGTACTTC	TRBV7-2	few	NA	TRBJ2-5
CASRTGAHRDEQYF	TGTGCCAGCAGAACAGGGGCCCATAGGGACGAGCAGTACTTC	TRBV7-9	many	TRBD1	TRBJ2-7
CASSLDPVGANVLTF	TGTGCCAGCAGCTTGGACCCGGTGGGGGCCAACGTCCTGACTTTC	TRBV7-2	NA	NA	TRBJ2-6